The clone carrying this T cell receptor beta chain was counted only a few times. The data derive from a study of shared clonotypes between healthy human individuals. This CDR3 contains 19 residues. V gave up 0 bases and J gave up 6 bases; unmatched junction bases: 17. Germline V gene lookup returns CDR1 SGHTA and CDR2 FQGTGA. The protocol was immunoSEQ multiplex PCR, while the TCRdb copy is restricted to in-frame clones and leaves out a portion. Of 850,000 to 1,100,000 clones listed, approximately 80% are singletons. V usage is TRBV7-3 and J usage is TRBJ1-3; TRBD1 matches at 7 bases. The origin of this receptor is a man aged 18 to 35 in good health. Some clones in this sample may be carry-over from other donors' samples. The specimen was memory CD4+ T cells from PBMCs. Subset noted: CD45RA-negative fraction. The CDR3 DNA follows: TGTGCCAGCAGCTTAACGGAAAGGACAGGAACTATAGCCGAAAACACCATATATTTT. Protein: CASSLTERTGTIAENTIYF.